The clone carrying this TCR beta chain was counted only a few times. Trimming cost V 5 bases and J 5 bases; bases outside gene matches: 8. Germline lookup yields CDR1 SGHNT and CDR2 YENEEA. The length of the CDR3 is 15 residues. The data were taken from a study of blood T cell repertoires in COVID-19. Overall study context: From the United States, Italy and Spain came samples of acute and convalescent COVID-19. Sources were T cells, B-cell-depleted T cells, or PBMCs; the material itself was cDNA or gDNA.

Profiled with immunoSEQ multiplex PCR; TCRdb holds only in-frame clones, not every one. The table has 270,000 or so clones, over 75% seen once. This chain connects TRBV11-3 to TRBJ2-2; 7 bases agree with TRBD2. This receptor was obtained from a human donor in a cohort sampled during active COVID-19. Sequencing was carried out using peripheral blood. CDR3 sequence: CASSPGGSNTGELFF. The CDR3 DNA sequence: TGTGCCAGCAGCCCCGGCGGGAGTAATACCGGGGAGCTGTTTTTT. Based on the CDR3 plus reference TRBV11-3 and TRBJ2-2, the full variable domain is EAGVVQSPRYKIIEKKQPVAFWCNPISGHNTLYWYLQNLGQGPELLIRYENEEAVDDSQLPKDRFSAERLKGVDSTLKIQPAELGDSAVYLCASSPGGSNTGELFFGEGSRLTVL.